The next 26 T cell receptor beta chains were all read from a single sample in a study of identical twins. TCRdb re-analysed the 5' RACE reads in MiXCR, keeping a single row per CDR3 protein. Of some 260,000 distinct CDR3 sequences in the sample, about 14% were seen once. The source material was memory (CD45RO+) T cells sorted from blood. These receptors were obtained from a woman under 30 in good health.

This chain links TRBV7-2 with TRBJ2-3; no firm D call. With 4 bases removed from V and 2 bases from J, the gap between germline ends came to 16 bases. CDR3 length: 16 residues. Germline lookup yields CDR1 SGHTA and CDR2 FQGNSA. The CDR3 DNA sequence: TGTGCCAGCAGCTGGCCCGGTGGCGGTTACACAGATACGCAGTATTTT. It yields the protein CASSWPGGGYTDTQYF.

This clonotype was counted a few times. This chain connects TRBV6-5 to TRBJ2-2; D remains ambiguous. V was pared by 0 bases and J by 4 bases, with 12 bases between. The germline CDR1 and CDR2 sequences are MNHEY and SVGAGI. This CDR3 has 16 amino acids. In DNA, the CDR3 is TGTGCCAGCAGTTACTCGAGGTCCCGAGTCACCGGGGAGCTGTTTTTT. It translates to CASSYSRSRVTGELFF.

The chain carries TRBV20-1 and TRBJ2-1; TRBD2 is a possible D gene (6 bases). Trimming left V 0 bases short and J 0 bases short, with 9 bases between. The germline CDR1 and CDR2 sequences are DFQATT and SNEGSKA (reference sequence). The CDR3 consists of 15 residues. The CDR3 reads CSARDRGFSYNEQFF. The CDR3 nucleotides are TGCAGTGCTAGAGATCGGGGGTTCTCCTACAATGAGCAGTTCTTC.

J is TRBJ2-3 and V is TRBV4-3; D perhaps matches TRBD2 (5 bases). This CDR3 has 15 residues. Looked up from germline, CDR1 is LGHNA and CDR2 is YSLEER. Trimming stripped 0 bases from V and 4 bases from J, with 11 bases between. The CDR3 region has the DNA TGCGCCAGCAGCCAAGATAAAACGGGATCAGATACGCAGTATTTT. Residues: CASSQDKTGSDTQYF.

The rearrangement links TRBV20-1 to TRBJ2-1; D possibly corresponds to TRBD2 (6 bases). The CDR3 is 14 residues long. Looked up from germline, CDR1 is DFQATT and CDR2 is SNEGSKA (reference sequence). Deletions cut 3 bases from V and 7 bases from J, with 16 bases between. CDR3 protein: CSARYAGPQNEQFF. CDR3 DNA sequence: TGCAGTGCTAGGTACGCGGGACCCCAGAATGAGCAGTTCTTC.

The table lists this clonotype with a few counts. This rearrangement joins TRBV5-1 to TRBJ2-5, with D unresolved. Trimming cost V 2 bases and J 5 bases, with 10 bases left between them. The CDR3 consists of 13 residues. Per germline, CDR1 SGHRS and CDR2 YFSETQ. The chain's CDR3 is CASSFGVYETQYF. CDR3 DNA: TGCGCCAGCAGCTTCGGCGTATACGAGACCCAGTACTTC.

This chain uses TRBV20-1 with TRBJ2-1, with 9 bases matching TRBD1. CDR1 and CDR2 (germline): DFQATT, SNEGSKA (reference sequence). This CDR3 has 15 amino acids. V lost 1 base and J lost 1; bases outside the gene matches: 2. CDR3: CSARAGTGSYNEQFF. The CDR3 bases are TGCAGTGCTAGAGCCGGGACAGGGTCCTACAATGAGCAGTTCTTC.

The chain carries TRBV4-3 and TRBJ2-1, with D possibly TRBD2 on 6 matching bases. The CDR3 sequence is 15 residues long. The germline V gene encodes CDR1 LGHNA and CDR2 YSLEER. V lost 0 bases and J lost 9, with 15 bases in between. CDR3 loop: CASSQEGGPWGEQFF. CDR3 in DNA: TGCGCCAGCAGCCAAGAAGGAGGGCCATGGGGTGAGCAGTTCTTC.

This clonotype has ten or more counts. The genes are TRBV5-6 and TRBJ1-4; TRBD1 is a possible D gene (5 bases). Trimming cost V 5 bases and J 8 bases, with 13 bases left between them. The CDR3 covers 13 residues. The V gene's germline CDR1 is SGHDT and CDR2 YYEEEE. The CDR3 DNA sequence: TGTGCCAGCAGTGGATCCGGGGGAGAAAAACTGTTTTTT. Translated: CASSGSGGEKLFF.

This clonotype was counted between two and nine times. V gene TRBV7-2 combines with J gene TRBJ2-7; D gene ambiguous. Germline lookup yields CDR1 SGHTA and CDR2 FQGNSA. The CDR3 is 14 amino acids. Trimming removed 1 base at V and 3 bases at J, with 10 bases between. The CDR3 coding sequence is TGTGCCAGCAGCTTAGTGGTGGGCTTCTACGAGCAGTACTTC. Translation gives CASSLVVGFYEQYF.

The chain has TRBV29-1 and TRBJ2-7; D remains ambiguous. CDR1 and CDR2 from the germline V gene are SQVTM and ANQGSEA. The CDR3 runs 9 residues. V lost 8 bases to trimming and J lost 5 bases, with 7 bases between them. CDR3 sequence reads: CSHPNEQYF. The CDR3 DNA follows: TGCAGCCACCCCAACGAGCAGTACTTC.

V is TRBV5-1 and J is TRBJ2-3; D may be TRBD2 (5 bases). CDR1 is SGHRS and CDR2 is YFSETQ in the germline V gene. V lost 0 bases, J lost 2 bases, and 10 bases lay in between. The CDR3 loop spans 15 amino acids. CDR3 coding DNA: TGCGCCAGCAGCTTGGGACTAACCGACACAGATACGCAGTATTTT. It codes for CASSLGLTDTDTQYF.

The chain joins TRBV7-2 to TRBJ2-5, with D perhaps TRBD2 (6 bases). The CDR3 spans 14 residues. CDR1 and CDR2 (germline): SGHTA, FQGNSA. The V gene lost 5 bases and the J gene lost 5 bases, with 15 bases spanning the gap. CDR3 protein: CASSINGREETQYF. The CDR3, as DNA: TGTGCCAGCAGCATTAACGGACGGGAGGAGACCCAGTACTTC.

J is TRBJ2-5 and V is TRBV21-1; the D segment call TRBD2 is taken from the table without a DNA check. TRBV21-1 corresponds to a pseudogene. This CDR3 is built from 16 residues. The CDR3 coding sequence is TGTGCCAGCAGCACAATAGGACTAGCGGGGGAAGAGACCCAGTACTTC. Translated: CASSTIGLAGEETQYF.

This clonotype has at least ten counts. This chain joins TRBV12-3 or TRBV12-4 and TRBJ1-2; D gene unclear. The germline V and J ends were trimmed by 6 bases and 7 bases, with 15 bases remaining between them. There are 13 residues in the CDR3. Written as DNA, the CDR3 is TGTGCCAGCAGGGCCCGAGGAGGGTCTGGCTACACCTTC. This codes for CASRARGGSGYTF.

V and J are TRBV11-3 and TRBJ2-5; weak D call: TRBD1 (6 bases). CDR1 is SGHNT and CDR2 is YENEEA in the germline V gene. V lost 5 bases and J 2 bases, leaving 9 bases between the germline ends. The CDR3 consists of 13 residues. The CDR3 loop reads CASSRTVQETQYF. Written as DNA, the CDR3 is TGTGCCAGCAGCCGGACAGTACAAGAGACCCAGTACTTC.

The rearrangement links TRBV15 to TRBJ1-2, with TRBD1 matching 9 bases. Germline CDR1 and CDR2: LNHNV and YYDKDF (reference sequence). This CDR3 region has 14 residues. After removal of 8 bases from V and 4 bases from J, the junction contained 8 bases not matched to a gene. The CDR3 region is CATRGQGLSYGYTF. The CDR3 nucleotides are TGTGCCACCCGGGGACAGGGATTAAGCTATGGCTACACCTTC.

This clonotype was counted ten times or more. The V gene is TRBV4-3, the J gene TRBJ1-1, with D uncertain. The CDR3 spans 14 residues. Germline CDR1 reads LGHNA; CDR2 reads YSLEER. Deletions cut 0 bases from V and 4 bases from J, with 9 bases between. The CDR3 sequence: CASSQDSRGTEAFF. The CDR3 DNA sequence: TGCGCCAGCAGCCAAGATTCCCGGGGCACTGAAGCTTTCTTT.

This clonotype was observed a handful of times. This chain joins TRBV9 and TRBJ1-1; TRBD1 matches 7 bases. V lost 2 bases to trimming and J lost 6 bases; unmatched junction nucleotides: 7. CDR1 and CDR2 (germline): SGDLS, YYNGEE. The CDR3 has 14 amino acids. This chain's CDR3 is CASSVDPGGPEAFF. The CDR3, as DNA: TGTGCCAGCAGCGTCGATCCAGGGGGGCCTGAAGCTTTCTTT.

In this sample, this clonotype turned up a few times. The CDR3: CASSLPQTQETQYF. The CDR3 DNA follows: TGTGCCAGCAGCTTGCCCCAGACTCAAGAGACCCAGTACTTC. This chain connects TRBV5-4 to TRBJ2-5; unclear D gene. This CDR3 comprises 14 residues. Germline lookup yields CDR1 SGHNT and CDR2 YYREEE (reference sequence). The ends were cut back, 1 base at V and 2 bases at J, with 9 bases in the middle.

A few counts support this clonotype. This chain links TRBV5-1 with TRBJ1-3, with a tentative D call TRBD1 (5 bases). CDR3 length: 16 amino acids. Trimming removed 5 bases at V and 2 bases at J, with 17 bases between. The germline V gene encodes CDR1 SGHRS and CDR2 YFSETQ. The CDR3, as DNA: TGCGCCAGCAGTGGAGGGCCGGGGACGACTGGAAACACCATATATTTT. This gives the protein CASSGGPGTTGNTIYF.

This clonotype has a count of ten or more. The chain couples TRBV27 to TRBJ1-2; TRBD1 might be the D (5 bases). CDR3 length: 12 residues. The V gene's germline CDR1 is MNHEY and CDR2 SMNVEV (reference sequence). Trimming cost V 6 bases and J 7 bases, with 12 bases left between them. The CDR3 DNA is TGTGCCAGCAGCCCTGGGGGGTTTGGCTACACCTTC. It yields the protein CASSPGGFGYTF.

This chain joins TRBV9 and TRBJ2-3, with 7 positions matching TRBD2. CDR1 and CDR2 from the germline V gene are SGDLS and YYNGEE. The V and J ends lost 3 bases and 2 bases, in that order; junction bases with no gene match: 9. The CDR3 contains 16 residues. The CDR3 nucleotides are TGTGCCAGCAGCGCCGGATCCGGGACTAACACAGATACGCAGTATTTT. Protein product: CASSAGSGTNTDTQYF.

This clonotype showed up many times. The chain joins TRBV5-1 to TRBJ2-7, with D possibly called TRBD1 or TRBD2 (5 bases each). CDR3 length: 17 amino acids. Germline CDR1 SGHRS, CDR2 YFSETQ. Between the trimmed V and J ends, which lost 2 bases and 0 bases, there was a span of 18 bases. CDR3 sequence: CASSFTPAGTASYEQYF. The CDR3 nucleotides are TGCGCCAGCAGCTTCACTCCAGCAGGGACGGCCTCCTACGAGCAGTACTTC. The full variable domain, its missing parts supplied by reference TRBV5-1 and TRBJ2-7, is KAGVTQTPRYLIKTRGQQVTLSCSPISGHRSVSWYQQTPGQGLQFLFEYFSETQRNKGNFPGRFSGRQFSNSRSEMNVSTLELGDSALYLCASSFTPAGTASYEQYFGPGTRLTVT.

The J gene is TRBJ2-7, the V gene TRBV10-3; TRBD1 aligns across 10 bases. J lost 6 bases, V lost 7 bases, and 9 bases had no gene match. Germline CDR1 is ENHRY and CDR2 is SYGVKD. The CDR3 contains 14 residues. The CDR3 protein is CAIKPGQGNGEQYF. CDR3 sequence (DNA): TGTGCCATCAAACCGGGACAGGGGAACGGCGAGCAGTACTTC.

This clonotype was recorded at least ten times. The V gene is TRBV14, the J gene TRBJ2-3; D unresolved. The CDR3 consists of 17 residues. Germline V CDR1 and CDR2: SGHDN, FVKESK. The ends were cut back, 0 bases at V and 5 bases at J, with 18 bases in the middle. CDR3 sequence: CASSQEERYQHRDTQYF. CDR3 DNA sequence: TGTGCCAGCAGCCAAGAAGAGAGGTACCAACACCGAGATACGCAGTATTTT.